Listed here are 18 T cell receptor beta chains from one sample, sequenced in a study of T cell changes during pregnancy in multiple sclerosis. Assay used: immunoSEQ multiplex PCR; TCRdb lists only in-frame clones, some missing. The data show roughly 50,000 clones, 92% seen once. The sample here was CD4+ T cells from peripheral blood mononuclear cells, taken in the third trimester of pregnancy. The source of these receptors is a female donor with multiple sclerosis, enrolled in a pregnancy study.

This clone has just one count. V usage is TRBV19 and J usage is TRBJ1-4; D is unresolved. The V gene's germline CDR1 is LNHDA and CDR2 SQIVND (reference sequence). The CDR3 length is 16 residues. Trimming pared 5 bases from V and 2 bases from J, leaving 15 bases between. CDR3 in DNA: TGTGCCAGTAGTTCCAACGGACTCGGGACTAATGAAAAACTGTTTTTT. Translated, it gives CASSSNGLGTNEKLFF.

V gene TRBV5-4 combines with J gene TRBJ2-7; 7 bases are a match to TRBD2. Germline V gene data show CDR1 as SGHNT and CDR2 as YYREEE (reference sequence). The trim removed 8 bases at V and 4 bases at J, leaving 12 bases unmatched. The CDR3 is 14 residues long. This chain's CDR3 is CASTPEAGSYEQYF. CDR3 coding DNA: TGTGCCAGTACCCCAGAAGCGGGATCTTACGAGCAGTACTTC.

The gene calls are TRBV7-2 and TRBJ2-1, with a weak D call TRBD2 (6 bases). V lost 5 bases and J lost 14, with 22 bases in between. CDR3 length: 14 residues. The V gene's germline CDR1 is SGHTA and CDR2 FQGNSA. The DNA for the CDR3 is TGTGCCAGCAGCCCCCGGGACTTCCCTTTCCCTAAGTTCTTC. Translated, it gives CASSPRDFPFPKFF.

V usage is TRBV19 and J usage is TRBJ1-1, with TRBD1 as a possible D gene (5 bases). Germline CDR1 reads LNHDA; CDR2 reads SQIVND (reference sequence). CDR3 length equals 16 residues. The V and J ends lost 5 bases and 0 bases respectively, with 16 bases between them. The CDR3 loop is CASSGWGSPMNTEAFF. The CDR3 DNA reads as TGTGCCAGTAGTGGGTGGGGCAGCCCTATGAACACTGAAGCTTTCTTT. Using reference TRBV19 and TRBJ1-1 for the parts outside the CDR3, the full variable domain is DGGITQSPKYLFRKEGQNVTLSCEQNLNHDAMYWYRQDPGQGLRLIYYSQIVNDFQKGDIAEGYSVSREKKESFPLTVTSAQKNPTAFYLCASSGWGSPMNTEAFFGQGTRLTVV.

The genes are TRBV6-6 and TRBJ2-5; no firm D call. Trimming shortened V by 2 bases and J by 5 bases, and 12 bases separated the two germline ends. This CDR3 contains 14 residues. The germline V gene encodes CDR1 MNHNY and CDR2 SVGAGI (reference sequence). The CDR3 DNA sequence: TGTGCCAGCAGTTACGATTACTTGGGCGAGACCCAGTACTTC. Protein product: CASSYDYLGETQYF.

V gene TRBV19 combines with J gene TRBJ2-3; 9 bases are shared with TRBD2. With V trimmed by 7 bases and J by 1 base, 12 bases remained unmatched. CDR1 LNHDA and CDR2 SQIVND come from the germline V gene (reference sequence). The length of the CDR3 is 17 residues. The CDR3 spells CASKGGGVYPGTDTQYF. In DNA form, the CDR3 reads TGTGCCAGTAAGGGCGGGGGGGTTTATCCTGGCACAGATACGCAGTATTTT.

The chain recombines TRBV27 with TRBJ2-7, with D possibly matching TRBD1 (6 bases). The CDR3 consists of 15 residues. The V end was cut by 6 bases, the J end by 5 bases, with 20 bases between. The germline gives CDR1 MNHEY, CDR2 SMNVEV (reference sequence). The CDR3 DNA reads as TGTGCCAGCAGCAGGGGTAGGCCAGGTGGTCACGAGCAGTACTTC. It yields the protein CASSRGRPGGHEQYF.

The CDR3 reads CASSRTSGTYEQYF. The DNA of the CDR3 is TGTGCCAGCAGCCGGACTAGCGGGACCTACGAGCAGTACTTC. The rearrangement uses TRBV5-5 and TRBJ2-7; 12 bases line up with TRBD2. This CDR3 comprises 14 residues. CDR1 is SGHKS and CDR2 is YYEKEE in the germline V gene (reference sequence). With V trimmed by 4 bases and J by 2 bases, 1 base remained unmatched.

The chain uses TRBV10-2 and TRBJ2-2, with 9 bases identical to TRBD1. The length of the CDR3 is 15 residues. The V segment lost 11 bases and the J segment 4 bases; nucleotides outside the gene matches: 11. CDR1 and CDR2 (germline): WSHSY, SAAADI. This CDR3 reads CAYSTGTGITGELFF. The DNA of the CDR3 is TGCGCCTACTCAACAGGGACAGGGATCACCGGGGAGCTGTTTTTT.

This rearrangement joins TRBV5-5 to TRBJ2-7; 15 bases are shared with TRBD2. CDR3 length: 18 residues. V dropped 4 bases and J dropped 2; count of bases not matched to a gene: 10. The V gene's germline CDR1 is SGHKS and CDR2 YYEKEE (reference sequence). This CDR3 reads CASSTAPGTSGRTYEQYF. The CDR3 nucleotides are TGTGCCAGCAGCACTGCTCCCGGGACTAGCGGGAGGACCTACGAGCAGTACTTC.

The chain recombines TRBV7-3 with TRBJ2-1, with 9 nucleotides matching TRBD2. The CDR3 is 14 amino acids. CDR1 and CDR2 from the germline V gene are SGHTA and FQGTGA. V gave up 5 bases and J gave up 9 bases; unmatched junction bases: 8. CDR3 nucleotide sequence: TGTGCCAGCAGCCCCGGGACTAGCCTCGGTGAGCAGTTCTTC. Its protein product is CASSPGTSLGEQFF. The full variable domain, completed using reference TRBV7-3 and TRBJ2-1, is GAGVSQTPSNKVTEKGKYVELRCDPISGHTALYWYRQSLGQGPEFLIYFQGTGAADDSGLPNDRFFAVRPEGSVSTLKIQRTERGDSAVYLCASSPGTSLGEQFFGPGTRLTVL.

The chain has TRBV6-1 and TRBJ1-4; TRBD1 matches 8 bases. CDR3 length: 15 amino acids. V gave up 5 bases and J gave up 10 bases; unmatched junction bases: 12. The germline V gene has CDR1 MNHNS and CDR2 SASEGT. The CDR3 region has the DNA TGTGCCAGCAGTCTCAATTCAGGGGGCATTGGAAAACTGTTTTTT. It codes for CASSLNSGGIGKLFF.

This rearrangement joins TRBV7-9 to TRBJ1-2, with a possible D match to TRBD1 (6 bases). V dropped 0 bases and J dropped 8 bases, with 16 bases sitting between them. This CDR3 is built from 15 residues. CDR1 is SEHNR, CDR2 FQNEAQ, per germline (reference sequence). The DNA for the CDR3 is TGTGCCAGCAGCTTAGCAACGAGGGGGAGAGGCGGCTACACCTTC. Translated, it gives CASSLATRGRGGYTF.

The chain links TRBV15 to TRBJ1-1; TRBD1 might be the D (6 bases). V was trimmed by 0 bases and J by 4 bases, leaving 9 bases between them. Looked up from germline, CDR1 is LNHNV and CDR2 is YYDKDF (reference sequence). The CDR3 is made up of 14 amino acids. DNA of the CDR3: TGTGCCACCAGCAGAGAACTCAGGGGCACTGAAGCTTTCTTT. As protein: CATSRELRGTEAFF.

The V and J genes are TRBV7-2 and TRBJ2-6, with a possible D match to TRBD1 (5 bases). The germline V gene encodes CDR1 SGHTA and CDR2 FQGNSA. Deletions cut 5 bases from V and 1 base from J, with 15 bases between. This CDR3 spans 17 amino acids. The CDR3 loop is CASSVQGSPSGANVLTF. DNA for the CDR3: TGTGCCAGCAGCGTTCAGGGCTCGCCTTCTGGGGCCAACGTCCTGACTTTC.

The chain joins TRBV2 to TRBJ2-2; 9 positions agree with TRBD1. The CDR3 is 15 amino acids. With 6 bases clipped from V and 6 bases from J, the junction kept 8 bases outside the gene matches. The germline V gene has CDR1 SNHLY and CDR2 FYNNEI. As DNA, the CDR3 is TGTGCCAGCAGCTACCGGACAGGGGCATCCGGGGAGCTGTTTTTT. Protein sequence: CASSYRTGASGELFF. The full variable domain, with the rest looked up from reference TRBV2 and TRBJ2-2, is EPEVTQTPSHQVTQMGQEVILRCVPISNHLYFYWYRQILGQKVEFLVSFYNNEISEKSEIFDDQFSVERPDGSNFTLKIRSTKLEDSAMYFCASSYRTGASGELFFGEGSRLTVL.

The chain recombines TRBV28 with TRBJ1-5; D might be TRBD1 (6 bases). From germline, CDR1 is MDHEN and CDR2 SYDVKM. V was trimmed by 6 bases and J by 0 bases, leaving 12 bases between them. The CDR3 spans 15 residues. CDR3 in DNA: TGTGCCAGCAGCTTACAGGGTATTAGCAATCAGCCCCAGCATTTT. Amino acids: CASSLQGISNQPQHF.

The CDR3 is CASSLGGTTEAFF. In DNA form, the CDR3 reads TGTGCCAGCAGCCTCGGGGGTACCACTGAAGCTTTCTTT. The rearrangement joins TRBV7-3 to TRBJ1-1, with a possible D match to TRBD1 (5 bases). Germline V lookup: CDR1 SGHTA, CDR2 FQGTGA. Trimming cost V 5 bases and J 4 bases, with 11 bases left between them. The CDR3 has 13 residues.